One and the same sample provided the 31 T cell receptor beta chains below, sequenced in a study of blood T cell repertoires in COVID-19. Sequenced by immunoSEQ multiplex PCR; TCRdb stores in-frame clones only, minus some. The table includes about 14,000 clones, about four fifths detected once. Material for sequencing was peripheral blood. The receptors stem from a woman aged 60-75 years with acute or convalescent COVID-19.

The chain uses TRBV15 and TRBJ2-2, with 7 nucleotides matching TRBD1. Germline-derived CDR1 and CDR2 are LNHNV and YYDKDF (reference sequence). This CDR3 is built from 14 residues. J was trimmed by 1 base and V by 6 bases; bases with no gene match: 2. CDR3 in amino acids: CATRGDRNTGELFF. The CDR3 DNA is TGTGCCACCAGGGGGGACAGGAACACCGGGGAGCTGTTTTTT.

In its sample, this clone was seen a few times. The V call is TRBV19, the J call TRBJ2-5, with 7 bases that match TRBD2. The CDR3 is made up of 16 amino acids. Germline values: CDR1 LNHDA, CDR2 SQIVND (reference sequence). Trimming took 1 base from V and 2 from J; bases not matched to a gene: 7. Here the CDR3 reads CASSIGGGSRQETQYF. The CDR3 nucleotides read TGTGCCAGTAGTATAGGAGGCGGGAGTAGGCAAGAGACCCAGTACTTC.

This chain joins TRBV9 and TRBJ2-1, with a tentative D call TRBD2 (5 bases). CDR1 and CDR2 from the germline V gene are SGDLS and YYNGEE. This CDR3 spans 15 amino acids. The V end was cut by 0 bases, the J end by 10 bases, with 17 bases between. DNA of the CDR3: TGTGCCAGCAGCGTAGGAGGAGGTGGGCTCCCGGAGCAGTTCTTC. This sequence encodes CASSVGGGGLPEQFF.

This clone came up a few times. The chain has TRBV7-9 and TRBJ2-7; 8 nucleotides align to TRBD1. In germline, CDR1 is SEHNR, CDR2 FQNEAQ (reference sequence). V lost 10 bases, J lost 2 bases, and 4 bases stayed unmatched. This CDR3 is built from 12 residues. CDR3 protein: CAIDRGTYEQYF. The CDR3 nucleotides are TGTGCCATCGACAGGGGCACCTACGAGCAGTACTTC. Drawing the rest from reference TRBV7-9 and TRBJ2-7, the complete variable domain is DTGVSQNPRHKITKRGQNVTFRCDPISEHNRLYWYRQTLGQGPEFLTYFQNEAQLEKSRLLSDRFSAERPKGSFSTLEIQRTEQGDSAMYLCAIDRGTYEQYFGPGTRLTVT.

V usage is TRBV5-5 and J usage is TRBJ1-5; no definite D call. Trimming cost V 2 bases and J 5 bases, with 5 bases left between them. The CDR3 extends over 12 amino acids. Germline V CDR1 and CDR2: SGHKS, YYEKEE (reference sequence). CDR3 DNA sequence: TGTGCCAGCAGCTTTCTGTATCAGCCCCAGCATTTT. It is translated as CASSFLYQPQHF.

The chain couples TRBV28 to TRBJ1-1; possibly TRBD1 for D (5 bases). Per the germline V gene, CDR1 is MDHEN and CDR2 is SYDVKM. V shed 8 bases and J shed 6 bases, with 19 bases lying between them. This CDR3 has 14 residues. The CDR3 protein is CASPPGKGFPEAFF. The CDR3 DNA reads as TGTGCCAGCCCCCCCGGTAAGGGGTTTCCTGAAGCTTTCTTT.

V usage is TRBV6-5 and J usage is TRBJ1-1; no reliable D call. Trimming took off 5 bases at V and 1 base at J, with 8 bases between the two ends. CDR3 length: 13 residues. Germline CDR1 and CDR2: MNHEY and SVGAGI. CDR3 nucleotides: TGTGCCAGCAGTCTCGGTTGGAACACTGAAGCTTTCTTT. This sequence encodes CASSLGWNTEAFF.

The rearrangement links TRBV5-1 to TRBJ1-1, with TRBD1 matching over 9 bases. The CDR3 is made up of 14 amino acids. J lost 3 bases, V lost 4 bases, and 4 bases had no gene match. Germline loops: CDR1 SGHRS, CDR2 YFSETQ. The CDR3 sequence: CASSPRTGDTEAFF. The CDR3, as DNA: TGCGCCAGCAGCCCCCGGACAGGGGACACTGAAGCTTTCTTT.

The chain employs TRBV7-9 and TRBJ2-5; D uncertain. The V and J ends lost 1 base and 5 bases respectively, with 8 bases between them. This CDR3 comprises 13 residues. The germline CDR1 and CDR2 sequences are SEHNR and FQNEAQ (reference sequence). DNA for the CDR3: TGTGCCAGCAGCTTAGATGTTCAGGAGACCCAGTACTTC. Its protein product is CASSLDVQETQYF.

This clone turned up a few times. The chain joins TRBV19 to TRBJ1-2, with TRBD1 identical over 8 bases. CDR1 is LNHDA and CDR2 is SQIVND in the germline V gene (reference sequence). This CDR3 contains 15 residues. With 7 bases clipped from V and 3 bases from J, the junction kept 10 bases outside the gene matches. In DNA, the CDR3 is TGTGCCAGTACCTTTCAGAACAGGGGGTACTATGGCTACACCTTC. Its protein product is CASTFQNRGYYGYTF.

The chain recombines TRBV9 with TRBJ1-2; TRBD1 is a possible D gene (5 bases). Trimming took off 4 bases at V and 4 bases at J, with 14 bases between the two ends. There are 14 residues in the CDR3. Germline V gene lookup returns CDR1 SGDLS and CDR2 YYNGEE. The CDR3 DNA reads as TGTGCCAGCAGCACCAGGGAGGGATTCTATGGCTACACCTTC. It yields the protein CASSTREGFYGYTF.

This rearrangement joins TRBV21-1 to TRBJ2-3; the D call TRBD1 from the table was never checked on the DNA. TRBV21-1 is a recognized pseudogene. The CDR3 sequence is 15 residues long. The CDR3 region is CASSLVQAIGDTQYF. The CDR3 nucleotides read TGTGCCAGCAGCCTGGTTCAGGCAATCGGAGATACGCAGTATTTT.

The chain joins TRBV3-1 (or the pseudogene TRBV3-2) to TRBJ2-3, with D perhaps matching TRBD2 (6 bases). From germline, CDR1 is LGHDT and CDR2 YNNKEL (reference sequence). V was shortened by 4 bases and J by 4 bases, with 18 bases between the two germline ends. This CDR3 region has 16 residues. CDR3 coding DNA: TGTGCCAGCAGCCGCGGCGGAGGGAGGTCGTCAGATACGCAGTATTTT. This gives the protein CASSRGGGRSSDTQYF.

This clone was found a few times. The genes are TRBV6-2 or TRBV6-3 and TRBJ2-3, with 10 bases matching TRBD2. The CDR3 runs to 15 residues. V trimming: 0 bases; J trimming: 5 bases; junction bases outside the gene matches: 2. CDR1 is MNHEY, CDR2 SVGEGT, per germline. The chain's CDR3 is CASSYSAGGLDTQYF. CDR3 sequence (DNA): TGTGCCAGCAGTTACTCAGCGGGAGGGTTAGATACGCAGTATTTT.

In nucleotides, the CDR3 is TGTGCCAGTAGTATACACCCGTGGGGCGGGGGCAATCAGCCCCAGCATTTT. This codes for CASSIHPWGGGNQPQHF. J is TRBJ1-5 and V is TRBV19; perhaps TRBD1 as D (5 bases). Trimming cost V 2 bases and J 2 bases, with 16 bases left between them. Germline CDR1 reads LNHDA; CDR2 reads SQIVND (reference sequence). The CDR3 length is 17 residues.

The chain uses TRBV2 and TRBJ2-1; D is possibly TRBD1 (5 bases). CDR1 and CDR2 (germline): SNHLY, FYNNEI. The CDR3 sequence is 15 residues long. Trimming removed 8 bases from V and 4 bases from J, with 18 bases in between. The CDR3 DNA reads TGTGCCAGCCCCCAGGGCCCCCCGGTGTACAATGAGCAGTTCTTC. This sequence encodes CASPQGPPVYNEQFF.

The genes are TRBV5-4 and TRBJ2-3, with TRBD2 matching 9 bases. The CDR3 loop spans 15 amino acids. Germline V lookup: CDR1 SGHNT, CDR2 YYREEE (reference sequence). The ends lost 0 bases at V and 5 bases at J; junction bases unmatched: 4. The DNA of the CDR3 is TGTGCCAGCAGCTTGGCTCGAGCGGGAGGAGATACGCAGTATTTT. Its protein is CASSLARAGGDTQYF.

The V gene is TRBV4-1, the J gene TRBJ1-5; possible D gene TRBD1, 5 bases. This CDR3 has 13 amino acids. V was trimmed by 1 base and J by 9 bases, leaving 10 bases between them. Germline CDR1 MGHRA, CDR2 YSYEKL. The CDR3 reads CASSQVLQGPQHF. Written as DNA, the CDR3 is TGCGCCAGCAGCCAAGTCCTCCAGGGGCCCCAGCATTTT.

The V gene is TRBV19, the J gene TRBJ2-7; no clear D gene. Per the germline V gene, CDR1 is LNHDA and CDR2 is SQIVND (reference sequence). V was cut by 5 bases and J by 2 bases, with 7 bases left in between. The CDR3 extends over 12 amino acids. The CDR3 coding sequence is TGTGCCAGTAGTCACACAGCCTACGAGCAGTACTTC. Protein sequence: CASSHTAYEQYF.

This clone was detected only once. The rearrangement links TRBV5-5 to TRBJ2-7, with TRBD1 identical over 7 bases. Unmatched junction bases numbered 6, after V lost 2 bases and J lost 4 bases. Germline V gene data show CDR1 as SGHKS and CDR2 as YYEKEE (reference sequence). The CDR3 has 14 residues. The CDR3 DNA reads TGTGCCAGCAGCTTACGTGGACAGGATTACGAGCAGTACTTC. Protein: CASSLRGQDYEQYF.

J is TRBJ2-7 and V is TRBV18, with D possibly TRBD1 on 5 matching bases. V lost 0 bases, J lost 2 bases, and 14 bases lay in between. This CDR3 region has 16 residues. The V gene's germline CDR1 is KGHSH and CDR2 LQKENI. CDR3 nucleotides: TGTGCCAGCTCACCACCAACAGGCGTGGATACCTACGAGCAGTACTTC. This sequence encodes CASSPPTGVDTYEQYF.

This clone showed up just once. The V and J genes are TRBV12-3 or TRBV12-4 and TRBJ2-5, with 8 bases fitting TRBD1. CDR3 length: 13 residues. V gave up 5 bases and J gave up 6 bases; unmatched junction bases: 5. The CDR3 DNA reads as TGTGCCAGCAGTCTCGGACAGGGAAAGACCCAGTACTTC. It translates to CASSLGQGKTQYF.

This rearrangement joins TRBV7-9 to TRBJ2-3; 7 bases map to TRBD2. Per germline, CDR1 SEHNR and CDR2 FQNEAQ (reference sequence). Unmatched junction bases numbered 9, after V lost 3 bases and J lost 3 bases. The CDR3 length is 16 residues. CDR3 sequence (DNA): TGTGCCAGCAGCTTGGAGCTGGGCGGGAGAACAGATACGCAGTATTTT. Protein sequence: CASSLELGGRTDTQYF.

This chain links TRBV19 with TRBJ1-5; a weak D match, TRBD1 (6 bases). V lost 7 bases to trimming and J lost 0 bases, with 13 bases between them. The CDR3 extends over 15 amino acids. CDR1 is LNHDA, CDR2 SQIVND, per germline (reference sequence). CDR3 sequence (DNA): TGTGCCAGTAATCTTCAGGGGTATAGCAATCAGCCCCAGCATTTT. The encoded protein is CASNLQGYSNQPQHF.

The V gene is TRBV4-3, the J gene TRBJ2-6, with 12 bases lining up with TRBD2. V lost 0 bases to trimming and J lost 5 bases; unmatched junction nucleotides: 5. Germline V gene lookup returns CDR1 LGHNA and CDR2 YSLEER. The CDR3 runs to 18 residues. The CDR3 sequence: CASSQEASGRARANVLTF. The DNA of the CDR3 is TGCGCCAGCAGCCAAGAAGCTAGCGGGAGGGCCCGGGCCAACGTCCTGACTTTC.

The V and J genes are TRBV19 and TRBJ1-4; tentatively, D is TRBD1 (5 bases). The CDR3 extends over 17 amino acids. Germline V gene lookup returns CDR1 LNHDA and CDR2 SQIVND (reference sequence). V was cut by 5 bases and J by 8 bases, with 24 bases left in between. The CDR3 spells CASSRPSGGTQGEKLFF. As DNA, the CDR3 is TGTGCCAGTAGTCGACCGAGCGGCGGGACCCAGGGAGAAAAACTGTTTTTT.

This clone was observed a single time. Other DNA sequences in this specimen translate into the identical CDR3. V and J are TRBV5-1 and TRBJ2-7; D is perhaps TRBD1 (5 bases). V dropped 2 bases and J dropped 4 bases, with 7 bases sitting between them. CDR1 and CDR2 (germline): SGHRS, YFSETQ. The CDR3 spans 12 residues. The CDR3 coding sequence is TGCGCCAGCAGCTTAGACAGATACGAGCAGTACTTC. Its translation: CASSLDRYEQYF.

The chain is built from TRBV5-1 and TRBJ2-7; TRBD1 is a possible D gene (5 bases). Trimming pared 4 bases from V and 4 bases from J, leaving 18 bases between. CDR3 size: 15 residues. Germline-derived CDR1 and CDR2 are SGHRS and YFSETQ. DNA of the CDR3: TGCGCCAGCAGCAGTGACAGCCCCCGCACGTACGAGCAGTACTTC. Translation: CASSSDSPRTYEQYF.

The V and J genes are TRBV2 and TRBJ2-1; no definite D call. The CDR3 length is 14 residues. Germline V gene lookup returns CDR1 SNHLY and CDR2 FYNNEI. The ends were cut back, 7 bases at V and 8 bases at J, with 18 bases in the middle. The CDR3, as DNA: TGTGCCAGCACCCAGCGCGCCCTAGGCGATGAGCAGTTCTTC. Its protein product is CASTQRALGDEQFF.

This clone was recorded only once. The chain links TRBV11-2 to TRBJ1-2, with D possibly matching TRBD1 (5 bases). Trimming left V 1 base short and J 5 bases short, with 14 bases between. The length of the CDR3 is 15 residues. CDR1 SGHAT and CDR2 FQNNGV come from the germline V gene. CDR3 loop: CASSLAPGWRYGYTF. The CDR3 DNA is TGTGCCAGCAGCTTAGCCCCAGGGTGGAGATATGGCTACACCTTC.

This clone was seen only a few times. This rearrangement joins TRBV27 to TRBJ1-5, with TRBD1 identical over 7 bases. The V gene's germline CDR1 is MNHEY and CDR2 SMNVEV (reference sequence). This CDR3 region has 13 residues. The J segment lost 4 bases and the V segment lost 8 bases, leaving 5 bases of the junction unmatched. The CDR3 DNA reads as TGTGCCAGCTCTCAGGGGGAGAATCAGCCCCAGCATTTT. Protein product: CASSQGENQPQHF.